This TCR beta chain is drawn from a study of T-cell memory formation after mild COVID-19 (dated by TCRdb to about 2021). Concerning the study at large: Most TCR sequence clusters were specific to one of the two donors. Longitudinal TCRalpha and TCRbeta repertoire sequencing tracked T-cell clones expanding and contracting after mild COVID-19 in two donors. Two young, previously healthy adult volunteers, one female and one male, were included in the cohort. The paper's findings and limits, for the study overall: Clones contracting from day 15 to 85 had balanced CD4/CD8 phenotypes, while a second wave expanding from day 15 to 37 was biased towards CD4+. The second-wave clones that peaked on day 37 were not confirmed to be SARS-CoV-2 specific. Contracting CD4+ clones appeared mostly in the CM and EM memory subsets, whereas CD8+ clones were enriched in EMRA. The study included only a couple of mild cases, and larger cohorts that include severe cases with pre-infection samples were judged to be necessary. Some responding clones were detected in pre-infection memory, suggesting pre-existing cross-reactive memory T cells joined the SARS-CoV-2 response.

PBMCs were isolated by Ficoll-Paque density gradient centrifugation. Including the terminal cysteine and phenylalanine, the CDR3 comprises 16 residues. Kept here is only the CDR3 DNA, which spans 48 bases and is read in frame from base 1. Deletion took 1 base off V and 0 bases off J, with a span of 13 bases between the germline ends. From the germline V gene, CDR1 is LGHNA and CDR2 is YSLEER. This clonotype turned up a few times. What this receptor recognizes is not known. No much larger clone is present one base from it, and per-base qualities are unavailable. TCRdb records Illumina NovaSeq 6000 as the sequencer. Using 5'RACE with constant-segment primers, TCRalpha and TCRbeta cDNA libraries were constructed, with sample barcodes and unique molecular identifiers added in the process. Trizol reagent was used to extract RNA from every sample. Library amplification was performed in two PCR steps, and a second sample barcode and Illumina TruSeq adapters were introduced in the second step. Sequencing of the libraries was done on an Illumina NovaSeq, producing 2 x 150 bp paired-end reads. The source study handled its data this way. Reads were demultiplexed and collapsed into UMI-guided consensus sequences with migec v1.2.7. Using mixcr v2.1.11, UMI consensuses were aligned to TRA and TRB V and J templates and then assembled into clonotypes. Expanded or contracted clonotypes were those called significant by both edgeR and NoisET, with noise models trained on biological replicates. For edgeR calls, a false discovery rate-adjusted p below 0.01 and a log2 fold-change threshold of 1 were applied. As an exploratory analysis of dynamics, max-normalized trajectories of the 1000 most abundant clonotypes were examined by PCA with hierarchical clustering. The CD4 or CD8 phenotype of responding clones was assigned using the separately sequenced CD4+ and CD8+ repertoires. TCRdb reran the public reads through fastp at Q25 and MiXCR, keeping productive beta chains. Records with the same CDR3 protein are collapsed into one entry carrying the most frequent genes and DNA. These V and J calls originate from TCRdb's pipeline instead of the authors' own analysis. The sample records roughly 280,000 distinct CDR3 sequences, under 20% of which are singletons. The ten largest clones add up to roughly 20% of the sample.

The material sequenced was PBMCs or a T cell subset sorted from them (not recorded which). This TCR was recovered from a man aged 18 to 30 who had mild COVID-19 (a few samples of this study predate the infection). The sample titles of this study are shuffled in the database, so cell type and time point are left out; the donor was told from shared clones. The rearranged segments are TRBV4-3 and TRBJ2-7, and TRBD1 may be the D gene, going by 6 matching bases. The CDR3 protein sequence reads: CASSQGTGRSSYEQYF. The nucleotides read TGCGCCAGCAGCCAAGGCACAGGGCGAAGCTCCTACGAGCAGTACTTC.